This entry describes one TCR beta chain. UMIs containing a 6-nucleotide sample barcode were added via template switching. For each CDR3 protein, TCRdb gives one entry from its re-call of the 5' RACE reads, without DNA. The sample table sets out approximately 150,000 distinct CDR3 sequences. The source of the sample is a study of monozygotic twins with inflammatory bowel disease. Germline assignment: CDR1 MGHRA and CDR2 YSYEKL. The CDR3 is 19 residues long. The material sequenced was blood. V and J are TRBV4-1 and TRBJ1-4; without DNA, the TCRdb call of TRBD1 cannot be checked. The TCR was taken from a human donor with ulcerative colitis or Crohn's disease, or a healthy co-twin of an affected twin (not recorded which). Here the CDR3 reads CASSQVEVRGIGANEKLFF.